Below, 27 T cell receptor beta chains from the same sample are listed, as sequenced in a study of blood T cell repertoires in COVID-19. Clones were read by immunoSEQ multiplex PCR, and TCRdb kept only the in-frame ones, dropping some. The sample contains about 490,000 clones, roughly 85% of which appear only once. The sequencing input was peripheral blood. These TCRs come from a human donor in a cohort sampled during active COVID-19.

The J gene is TRBJ2-2, the V gene TRBV7-3; the D is unclear. The germline V and J ends were trimmed by 2 bases and 6 bases, with 7 bases remaining between them. Germline V CDR1 and CDR2: SGHTA, FQGTGA. The CDR3 spans 13 residues. The CDR3 here is CASSLVAAGELFF. The CDR3 nucleotides are TGTGCCAGCAGCTTAGTAGCTGCCGGGGAGCTGTTTTTT.

The table lists this clone with a few counts. The chain joins TRBV7-3 to TRBJ1-5; unclear D gene. Germline V gene sequence: CDR1 SGHTA, CDR2 FQGTGA. The V and J ends lost 2 bases and 7 bases respectively, with 9 bases between them. This CDR3 region has 13 residues. The chain's CDR3 is CASSLGLGQPQHF. The CDR3 DNA is TGTGCCAGCAGCTTAGGACTGGGCCAGCCCCAGCATTTT.

The chain combines TRBV27 with TRBJ2-5, with TRBD2 matching 16 bases. The V gene's germline CDR1 is MNHEY and CDR2 SMNVEV (reference sequence). V was pared by 2 bases and J by 2 bases, with 8 bases of the junction left unmatched. The CDR3 covers 19 residues. This CDR3 reads CASSLLGTSGRARQETQYF. The CDR3 DNA reads TGTGCCAGCAGTTTACTTGGGACTAGCGGGAGGGCCCGGCAAGAGACCCAGTACTTC.

The chain has TRBV4-1 and TRBJ1-5, with TRBD1 matching over 10 bases. V dropped 5 bases and J dropped 6; count of bases not matched to a gene: 7. The CDR3 consists of 15 residues. The germline CDR1 and CDR2 sequences are MGHRA and YSYEKL. The CDR3 reads CASSIGGTGAQPQHF. Written as DNA, the CDR3 is TGCGCCAGCAGCATAGGGGGGACAGGGGCTCAGCCCCAGCATTTT.

The rearrangement joins TRBV7-3 to TRBJ2-3; the D gene is possibly TRBD2 (6 bases). The CDR3 spans 15 residues. The V gene's germline CDR1 is SGHTA and CDR2 FQGTGA. V was cut by 0 bases and J by 1 base, with 8 bases left in between. CDR3 in DNA: TGTGCCAGCAGCTTAACGGGGGGTCGCACAGATACGCAGTATTTT. Its protein is CASSLTGGRTDTQYF.

The rearrangement links TRBV9 to TRBJ2-7; D gene ambiguous. The CDR3 loop spans 14 amino acids. Germline CDR1 reads SGDLS; CDR2 reads YYNGEE. V lost 6 bases and J lost 1, with 14 bases in between. CDR3 region: CASTKGQASYEQYF. The DNA of the CDR3 is TGTGCCAGCACCAAAGGCCAGGCTTCCTACGAGCAGTACTTC.

V and J are TRBV20-1 and TRBJ1-2, with D unresolved. The germline V and J ends were trimmed by 5 bases and 2 bases, with 6 bases remaining between them. Germline CDR1 DFQATT, CDR2 SNEGSKA (reference sequence). The CDR3 is 11 residues long. The CDR3 sequence: CSAWENYGYTF. The CDR3 DNA sequence: TGCAGTGCTTGGGAGAACTATGGCTACACCTTC.

The J gene is TRBJ2-2, the V gene TRBV5-1; D gene uncertain. There are 15 residues in the CDR3. V lost 4 bases, J lost 0 bases, and 10 bases lay in between. The germline V gene encodes CDR1 SGHRS and CDR2 YFSETQ. CDR3 bases: TGCGCCAGCAGCCTTGACACTGCGAACACCGGGGAGCTGTTTTTT. Translation gives CASSLDTANTGELFF.

The rearrangement links TRBV4-3 to TRBJ2-3; 12 bases align to TRBD1. The V and J ends lost 1 base and 5 bases, in that order; junction bases with no gene match: 13. The CDR3 totals 19 residues. Germline CDR1 reads LGHNA; CDR2 reads YSLEER. The CDR3 DNA reads as TGCGCCAGCAGCCAAGTGGCCCCCCAGGGGACAGGGGGCAGAGATACGCAGTATTTT. Its translation is CASSQVAPQGTGGRDTQYF.

This chain links TRBV5-4 with TRBJ1-1; TRBD1 might be the D (5 bases). Germline lookup yields CDR1 SGHNT and CDR2 YYREEE (reference sequence). The CDR3 is 11 amino acids. The CDR3 loop reads CTWGEGTEAFF. The CDR3 DNA is TGTACCTGGGGGGAAGGCACTGAAGCTTTCTTT. Looking up the rest from reference TRBV5-4 and TRBJ1-1 gives the full variable domain: ETGVTQSPTHLIKTRGQQVTLRCSSQSGHNTVSWYQQALGQGPQFIFQYYREEENGRGNFPPRFSGLQFPNYSSELNVNALELDDSALYLCTWGEGTEAFFGQGTRLTVV.

V usage is TRBV5-6 and J usage is TRBJ1-6; 7 nucleotides align to TRBD1. The V gene's germline CDR1 is SGHDT and CDR2 YYEEEE. This CDR3 comprises 16 residues. The J segment lost 6 bases and the V segment lost 5 bases, leaving 11 bases of the junction unmatched. The CDR3 DNA is TGTGCCAGCAGTTGGAGAGGGGGCCAGGGTAATTCACCCCTCCACTTT. This translates into CASSWRGGQGNSPLHF.

The chain joins TRBV3-1 (or the pseudogene TRBV3-2) to TRBJ2-5; 11 bases agree with TRBD2. The CDR3 sequence is 16 residues long. CDR1 and CDR2 from the germline V gene are LGHDT and YNNKEL (reference sequence). The junction had 5 bases not matched to a gene; V was cut back by 0 bases and J by 5 bases. CDR3 region: CASSQDLAGGRETQYF. The CDR3 nucleotides are TGTGCCAGCAGCCAAGACCTAGCGGGAGGTAGGGAGACCCAGTACTTC.

V usage is TRBV7-9 and J usage is TRBJ1-1; 8 bases align to TRBD1. Losses at the gene ends were 5 bases for V and 3 bases for J; bases not matched to a gene: 11. The germline gives CDR1 SEHNR, CDR2 FQNEAQ (reference sequence). The CDR3 is 16 amino acids. CDR3 bases: TGTGCCAGCAGCCTCACAGGGGGTGGATCCGACACTGAAGCTTTCTTT. Residues: CASSLTGGGSDTEAFF.

The chain links TRBV7-2 to TRBJ1-1; D gene ambiguous. From germline, CDR1 is SGHTA and CDR2 FQGNSA. The CDR3 loop spans 14 amino acids. Trimming cost V 5 bases and J 5 bases, with 15 bases left between them. CDR3 in amino acids: CASSIIRGGTEAFF. Written as DNA, the CDR3 is TGTGCCAGCAGCATCATCCGGGGAGGGACTGAAGCTTTCTTT.

V gene TRBV9 combines with J gene TRBJ2-7; 7 bases fit TRBD1. The CDR3 runs to 14 residues. Germline V gives CDR1 SGDLS, CDR2 YYNGEE. After removal of 4 bases from V and 3 bases from J, the junction contained 7 bases not matched to a gene. In DNA form, the CDR3 reads TGTGCCAGCAGCCCACGGGACAGTCTCTACGAGCAGTACTTC. Amino acid sequence: CASSPRDSLYEQYF.

The CDR3 nucleotides are TGTGCCAGCTCACCTGTAACAGGGGTTGGCGAGACCCAGTACTTC. Translating gives CASSPVTGVGETQYF. The chain combines TRBV18 with TRBJ2-5, with 7 positions matching TRBD1. The CDR3 is 15 residues long. The V and J ends lost 3 bases and 5 bases, in that order; junction bases with no gene match: 9. Looked up from germline, CDR1 is KGHSH and CDR2 is LQKENI.

The chain couples TRBV7-2 to TRBJ1-6; D remains ambiguous. Deletions cut 4 bases from V and 8 bases from J, with 12 bases between. The length of the CDR3 is 14 residues. Germline lookup yields CDR1 SGHTA and CDR2 FQGNSA. The CDR3 region has the DNA TGTGCCAGCAGCTCCGATGGGCGATATTCACCCCTCCACTTT. Protein sequence: CASSSDGRYSPLHF. Complete variable domain (other parts from reference TRBV7-2 and TRBJ1-6): GAGVSQSPSNKVTEKGKDVELRCDPISGHTALYWYRQSLGQGLEFLIYFQGNSAPDKSGLPSDRFSAERTGGSVSTLTIQRTQQEDSAVYLCASSSDGRYSPLHFGNGTRLTVT.

The V and J genes are TRBV7-9 and TRBJ2-7, with D possibly being TRBD1 (6 bases). V dropped 1 base and J dropped 0 bases, with 7 bases sitting between them. The CDR3 covers 14 residues. CDR1 is SEHNR, CDR2 FQNEAQ, per germline (reference sequence). Here the CDR3 reads CASSLVGGSYEQYF. For the CDR3, the DNA is TGTGCCAGCAGCTTAGTAGGGGGCTCCTACGAGCAGTACTTC.

This chain connects TRBV19 to TRBJ2-1; 16 bases agree with TRBD2. V gave up 4 bases and J gave up 7 bases; unmatched junction bases: 10. This CDR3 is 18 amino acids long. CDR1 is LNHDA and CDR2 is SQIVND in the germline V gene (reference sequence). CDR3 in amino acids: CASSTPGLAGGPRNEQFF. CDR3 DNA: TGTGCCAGTAGTACCCCGGGACTAGCGGGAGGGCCTCGGAATGAGCAGTTCTTC.

The chain carries TRBV4-3 and TRBJ2-7, with TRBD1 matching over 7 bases. The J segment lost 4 bases and the V segment lost 4 bases, leaving 4 bases of the junction unmatched. CDR3 size: 13 residues. CDR1 is LGHNA, CDR2 YSLEER, per germline. This CDR3 reads CASSRATGYEQYF. CDR3 DNA sequence: TGCGCCAGCAGCCGAGCGACAGGGTACGAGCAGTACTTC.

J is TRBJ2-6 and V is TRBV5-4; D gene uncertain. Germline values: CDR1 SGHNT, CDR2 YYREEE (reference sequence). Trimming shortened V by 0 bases and J by 3 bases, and 4 bases separated the two germline ends. CDR3 length: 14 amino acids. CDR3 nucleotide sequence: TGTGCCAGCAGCTTGGATCATGGGGCCAACGTCCTGACTTTC. Protein: CASSLDHGANVLTF.

The V gene is TRBV28, the J gene TRBJ2-3; a possible D gene is TRBD1 (6 bases). The CDR3 extends over 18 amino acids. Germline lookup yields CDR1 MDHEN and CDR2 SYDVKM. V gave up 3 bases and J gave up 2 bases, with 21 bases separating them. The CDR3 here is CASSFPSKGDKNTDTQYF. The CDR3 nucleotides read TGTGCCAGCAGTTTTCCTTCGAAAGGGGACAAGAACACAGATACGCAGTATTTT.

The chain joins TRBV7-3 to TRBJ2-1; 10 nucleotides match TRBD2. Trimming took 5 bases from V and 9 from J; bases not matched to a gene: 10. The CDR3 consists of 15 residues. The germline V gene encodes CDR1 SGHTA and CDR2 FQGTGA. The CDR3 reads CASSPIGVAGGEQFF. Written as DNA, the CDR3 is TGTGCCAGCAGCCCCATCGGAGTAGCGGGAGGTGAGCAGTTCTTC. Complete variable domain (other parts from reference TRBV7-3 and TRBJ2-1): GAGVSQTPSNKVTEKGKYVELRCDPISGHTALYWYRQSLGQGPEFLIYFQGTGAADDSGLPNDRFFAVRPEGSVSTLKIQRTERGDSAVYLCASSPIGVAGGEQFFGPGTRLTVL.

V and J are TRBV7-2 and TRBJ1-5; D is possibly TRBD1 (5 bases). This CDR3 comprises 15 residues. CDR1 SGHTA and CDR2 FQGNSA come from the germline V gene. Trimming pared 4 bases from V and 3 bases from J, leaving 13 bases between. CDR3 sequence: CASSSQGSDNQPQHF. Written as DNA, the CDR3 is TGTGCCAGCAGCTCTCAGGGCAGCGACAATCAGCCCCAGCATTTT.

In this sample, this clone turned up once. The chain combines TRBV19 with TRBJ2-1; 10 bases agree with TRBD2. The germline V gene encodes CDR1 LNHDA and CDR2 SQIVND (reference sequence). Germline trimming cut 4 bases from V and 7 bases from J; bases unmatched to any gene: 7. This CDR3 has 15 amino acids. The CDR3 sequence: CASSTLAGAGNEQFF. In DNA, the CDR3 is TGTGCCAGTAGTACCCTAGCGGGAGCGGGTAATGAGCAGTTCTTC. Based on the CDR3 plus reference TRBV19 and TRBJ2-1, the full variable domain is DGGITQSPKYLFRKEGQNVTLSCEQNLNHDAMYWYRQDPGQGLRLIYYSQIVNDFQKGDIAEGYSVSREKKESFPLTVTSAQKNPTAFYLCASSTLAGAGNEQFFGPGTRLTVL.

V and J are TRBV6-5 and TRBJ1-1; no reliable D call. V shed 8 bases and J shed 1 base, with 11 bases lying between them. CDR1 MNHEY and CDR2 SVGAGI come from the germline V gene. This CDR3 region has 13 residues. The CDR3 protein is CASSIWANTEAFF. CDR3 DNA: TGTGCCAGCTCGATTTGGGCGAACACTGAAGCTTTCTTT.

This clone was seen more than once but under ten times. V usage is TRBV6-6 and J usage is TRBJ1-5; 9 bases match TRBD1. The CDR3 totals 13 residues. CDR1 MNHNY and CDR2 SVGAGI come from the germline V gene (reference sequence). V was pared by 6 bases and J by 6 bases, with 3 bases of the junction left unmatched. The CDR3 here is CASRGQGSQPQHF. The DNA of the CDR3 is TGTGCCAGCAGGGGACAGGGATCTCAGCCCCAGCATTTT.